The 11 T cell receptor beta chains reported below all come from one sample, sequenced in a study of blood T cell repertoires in COVID-19. This table comes from immunoSEQ multiplex PCR, and its TCRdb copy is limited to in-frame clones, with some not included. There are about 190,000 clones in the sample; around 90% occur only once, and 0.62% lies in the top ten. The sequenced material came from peripheral blood. These receptors were obtained from a man between 45 and 60 years old with acute or convalescent COVID-19.

This clone has only a few counts. The chain has TRBV28 and TRBJ1-6; D unresolved. V lost 5 bases to trimming and J lost 9 bases, with 8 bases between them. Germline CDR1 reads MDHEN; CDR2 reads SYDVKM. CDR3 length equals 12 residues. The CDR3 sequence: CASSEPGSPLHF. Here the CDR3 DNA reads TGTGCCAGCAGTGAACCGGGTTCACCCCTCCACTTT.

This clone was detected only once. The V gene is TRBV4-1, the J gene TRBJ1-5, with TRBD1 matching over 7 bases. Germline values: CDR1 MGHRA, CDR2 YSYEKL. Unmatched junction bases numbered 4, after V lost 2 bases and J lost 3 bases. The CDR3 consists of 15 residues. The CDR3 is CASSQWTGHNQPQHF. The CDR3 nucleotides are TGCGCCAGCAGCCAATGGACAGGCCACAATCAGCCCCAGCATTTT.

The rearrangement joins TRBV29-1 to TRBJ1-2; D unclear. Between the trimmed V and J ends, which lost 6 bases and 0 bases, there was a span of 8 bases. This CDR3 is 12 amino acids long. Germline CDR1 is SQVTM and CDR2 is ANQGSEA. This CDR3 reads CSVGGPNYGYTF. CDR3 bases: TGCAGCGTGGGCGGGCCTAACTATGGCTACACCTTC.

The chain is built from TRBV29-1 and TRBJ2-5, with D perhaps matching TRBD1 (6 bases). Germline CDR1 and CDR2: SQVTM and ANQGSEA. CDR3 length equals 12 residues. The germline V and J ends were trimmed by 3 bases and 5 bases, with 10 bases remaining between them. The CDR3 DNA is TGCAGCGTTGAGGGGGCTGCTGAGACCCAGTACTTC. This codes for CSVEGAAETQYF.

Of note for this clone: Different DNA sequences within this sample yield the same CDR3. The gene calls are TRBV28 and TRBJ1-6; 7 bases are a match to TRBD1. Germline-derived CDR1 and CDR2 are MDHEN and SYDVKM. V shed 7 bases and J 9 bases; nucleotides not matched to a gene: 6. The CDR3 is 13 amino acids. For the CDR3, the DNA is TGTGCCAGCATCCAGGGGGGTAGTTCACCCCTCCACTTT. Protein: CASIQGGSSPLHF.

The chain has TRBV27 and TRBJ2-2; maybe TRBD2 (5 bases). This CDR3 has 11 residues. The germline V gene encodes CDR1 MNHEY and CDR2 SMNVEV (reference sequence). Trimming shortened V by 6 bases and J by 6 bases, and 5 bases separated the two germline ends. This CDR3 reads CASREAGELFF. Here the CDR3 DNA reads TGTGCCAGCAGGGAGGCCGGGGAGCTGTTTTTT.

This chain connects TRBV28 to TRBJ1-6, with D possibly matching TRBD1 (6 bases). V lost 4 bases and J lost 0, with 13 bases in between. Germline lookup yields CDR1 MDHEN and CDR2 SYDVKM. The CDR3 extends over 17 amino acids. As DNA, the CDR3 is TGTGCCAGCAGTTCATACAGGGAGAGCTCCTATAATTCACCCCTCCACTTT. Its translation: CASSSYRESSYNSPLHF.

A single count supports this clone. The chain couples TRBV5-1 to TRBJ2-5; possibly TRBD1 for D (5 bases). From germline, CDR1 is SGHRS and CDR2 YFSETQ. Trimming left V 2 bases short and J 0 bases short, with 11 bases between. The CDR3 contains 15 residues. The CDR3, as DNA: TGCGCCAGCAGCTTTAGGGGATCCGACCAAGAGACCCAGTACTTC. Translation: CASSFRGSDQETQYF. The full variable domain, rest sourced from reference TRBV5-1 and TRBJ2-5, is KAGVTQTPRYLIKTRGQQVTLSCSPISGHRSVSWYQQTPGQGLQFLFEYFSETQRNKGNFPGRFSGRQFSNSRSEMNVSTLELGDSALYLCASSFRGSDQETQYFGPGTRLLVL.

This rearrangement joins TRBV5-1 to TRBJ2-1; 13 bases fit TRBD2. The CDR3 contains 15 residues. Trimming removed 3 bases from V and 7 bases from J; junction bases left unmatched: 4. From germline, CDR1 is SGHRS and CDR2 YFSETQ. Here the CDR3 DNA reads TGCGCCAGCAGCTGGGGACTAGCGGGAATGAATGAGCAGTTCTTC. Translation: CASSWGLAGMNEQFF. The entire variable domain, with the rest obtained from reference TRBV5-1 and TRBJ2-1, is as follows: KAGVTQTPRYLIKTRGQQVTLSCSPISGHRSVSWYQQTPGQGLQFLFEYFSETQRNKGNFPGRFSGRQFSNSRSEMNVSTLELGDSALYLCASSWGLAGMNEQFFGPGTRLTVL.

This chain uses TRBV6-6 with TRBJ1-1; D gene unclear. Between the trimmed V and J ends, which lost 6 bases and 4 bases, there was a span of 12 bases. Germline CDR1 reads MNHNY; CDR2 reads SVGAGI (reference sequence). The CDR3 length is 13 residues. CDR3 sequence reads: CASSHTSSTEAFF. CDR3 DNA sequence: TGTGCCAGCAGCCACACGTCCAGCACTGAAGCTTTCTTT.

J is TRBJ2-1 and V is TRBV11-2; TRBD2 aligns across 8 bases. V lost 5 bases to trimming and J lost 7 bases; unmatched junction nucleotides: 16. Germline CDR1 and CDR2: SGHAT and FQNNGV. The CDR3 has 17 residues. The CDR3 here is CASSDARASGGPNEQFF. The CDR3 DNA sequence: TGTGCCAGCAGCGACGCCCGCGCGAGCGGGGGCCCGAATGAGCAGTTCTTC.